Each of the 24 T cell receptor beta chains below was sequenced from the same sample in a study of T cell repertoires in cytomegalovirus infection. Their cognate antigens are unknown. TCRdb processed the reads anew with MiXCR; each CDR3 protein has one entry. The table includes roughly 570,000 distinct CDR3 sequences, over 35% detected once. The sequencing here drew on cultured PBMCs, taken from culture after CMV antigen stimulation. The receptors here all came from a human donor in good health (CMV status not recorded). Some clones in this sample may be carry-over from other donors' samples.

The chain links TRBV4-1 to TRBJ1-2; D unclear. Germline CDR1 MGHRA, CDR2 YSYEKL. V gave up 1 base and J gave up 4 bases, with 10 bases separating them. The CDR3 totals 14 residues. For the CDR3, the DNA is TGCGCCAGCAGCCAAGGGGGAGGCCTCTATGGCTACACCTTC. Residues: CASSQGGGLYGYTF.

The chain employs TRBV6-1 and TRBJ2-7; 9 nucleotides match TRBD1. Germline CDR1 reads MNHNS; CDR2 reads SASEGT. The CDR3 is made up of 17 amino acids. J gave up 4 bases and V 0 bases, and 10 bases lay outside the gene matches. CDR3 nucleotide sequence: TGTGCCAGCAGTGAAGCCCATACAGGGGGCACCAGGTACGAGCAGTACTTC. Translation: CASSEAHTGGTRYEQYF.

This clonotype was detected a few times. J is TRBJ2-5 and V is TRBV2, with D unclear. Trimming pared 3 bases from V and 5 bases from J, leaving 7 bases between. Germline values: CDR1 SNHLY, CDR2 FYNNEI. This CDR3 has 12 residues. As DNA, the CDR3 is TGTGCCAGCAGTGAGTTGTGGGAGACCCAGTACTTC. Translation gives CASSELWETQYF.

In its sample, this clonotype was seen once. The V call is TRBV29-1, the J call TRBJ2-3; 7 bases agree with TRBD2. In germline, CDR1 is SQVTM, CDR2 ANQGSEA. Unmatched junction bases numbered 4, after V lost 4 bases and J lost 0 bases. The CDR3 extends over 14 amino acids. The CDR3 spells CSVVWRESTDTQYF. The CDR3 DNA sequence: TGCAGCGTTGTGTGGCGGGAGAGCACAGATACGCAGTATTTT.

The chain joins TRBV7-9 to TRBJ2-5, with TRBD2 as a possible D gene (6 bases). CDR3 length: 14 amino acids. The V gene lost 2 bases and the J gene lost 0 bases, with 7 bases spanning the gap. CDR1 is SEHNR and CDR2 is FQNEAQ in the germline V gene (reference sequence). In DNA form, the CDR3 reads TGTGCCAGCAGCTTAAGGAGGGACCAAGAGACCCAGTACTTC. Encoded protein: CASSLRRDQETQYF.

The CDR3 protein is CASSPEYGTGGEQYF. The DNA for the CDR3 is TGTGCCAGCAGCCCCGAATACGGGACAGGGGGCGAGCAGTACTTC. V gene TRBV7-4 combines with J gene TRBJ2-7; 11 nucleotides align to TRBD1. CDR1 is SGHVT, CDR2 SQSDAQ, per germline. CDR3 length equals 15 residues. V lost 5 bases and J lost 6; bases outside the gene matches: 9.

This clonotype was detected only a few times. This chain connects TRBV7-9 to TRBJ1-1; D gene unclear. The CDR3 is 14 residues long. The germline V gene encodes CDR1 SEHNR and CDR2 FQNEAQ (reference sequence). Trimming removed 2 bases at V and 5 bases at J, with 12 bases between. This chain's CDR3 is CASSLFVGGTEAFF. DNA for the CDR3: TGTGCCAGCAGCTTATTTGTAGGCGGGACTGAAGCTTTCTTT.

The chain carries TRBV25-1 and TRBJ1-2, with a weak D call TRBD1 (5 bases). This CDR3 region has 12 residues. V was pared by 5 bases and J by 5 bases, with 9 bases between. Germline CDR1 reads MGHDK; CDR2 reads SYGVNS. CDR3 protein: CASSTEGYGYTF. CDR3 bases: TGTGCCAGCAGTACAGAGGGGTATGGCTACACCTTC.

The V and J genes are TRBV7-2 and TRBJ2-5; 8 nucleotides agree with TRBD1. Germline-derived CDR1 and CDR2 are SGHTA and FQGNSA. This CDR3 has 14 residues. V shed 5 bases and J 7 bases; nucleotides not matched to a gene: 9. CDR3 sequence (DNA): TGTGCCAGCAGCGAGTTCAGGGGGCGAGGGACCCAGTACTTC. Protein sequence: CASSEFRGRGTQYF.

CDR3 DNA: TGCAGTGCTAGCGGGGGGGCGGTCTACAATGAGCAGTTCTTC. Translation gives CSASGGAVYNEQFF. The chain recombines TRBV20-1 with TRBJ2-1; 8 nucleotides match TRBD2. Germline-derived CDR1 and CDR2 are DFQATT and SNEGSKA (reference sequence). With 3 bases clipped from V and 3 bases from J, the junction kept 4 bases outside the gene matches. There are 14 residues in the CDR3.

The chain recombines TRBV10-3 with TRBJ2-7; D is perhaps TRBD1 (6 bases). The germline V and J ends were trimmed by 4 bases and 5 bases, with 27 bases remaining between them. The length of the CDR3 is 18 residues. Germline loops: CDR1 ENHRY, CDR2 SYGVKD. CDR3 amino acids: CAISVQGVLSGRGHEQYF. DNA of the CDR3: TGTGCCATCAGTGTCCAGGGAGTACTTTCGGGCAGGGGCCACGAGCAGTACTTC.

The chain carries TRBV11-3 and TRBJ1-3; the match to TRBD1 covers 10 bases. Trimming cost V 5 bases and J 4 bases; bases outside gene matches: 11. Germline assignment: CDR1 SGHNT and CDR2 YENEEA. This CDR3 is 17 amino acids long. CDR3 nucleotides: TGTGCCAGCAGCGCCGGGACAGGGGCCCGTTCCGGAAACACCATATATTTT. This sequence encodes CASSAGTGARSGNTIYF.

This clonotype was observed a handful of times. The rearrangement links TRBV12-3 or TRBV12-4 to TRBJ2-1; D is perhaps TRBD1 or TRBD2 (5 bases each). The V and J ends lost 3 bases and 6 bases respectively, with 12 bases between them. The CDR3 extends over 14 amino acids. CDR3 residues: CASSFWDQGNEQFF. The CDR3 region has the DNA TGTGCCAGCAGTTTTTGGGACCAGGGCAATGAGCAGTTCTTC.

The chain couples TRBV11-2 to TRBJ1-2; D perhaps matches TRBD1 (5 bases). The CDR3 loop spans 12 amino acids. Germline CDR1 SGHAT, CDR2 FQNNGV. V lost 4 bases and J lost 8, with 11 bases in between. The CDR3 DNA is TGTGCCAGCAGCTACTATGGGGCGGGCTACACCTTC. Amino acids: CASSYYGAGYTF.

The table lists this clonotype with a count of one. The J gene is TRBJ1-4, the V gene TRBV5-1; D not resolved. Trimming took 4 bases from V and 10 from J, leaving 17 bases between them. The CDR3 runs 14 residues. Germline V gene data show CDR1 as SGHRS and CDR2 as YFSETQ. CDR3 sequence: CASSPDNERGKLFF. CDR3 DNA sequence: TGCGCCAGCAGCCCTGACAACGAACGGGGAAAACTGTTTTTT.

This clonotype was seen a handful of times. The chain links TRBV6-2 or TRBV6-3 to TRBJ1-2, with 10 bases aligning to TRBD1. Per germline, CDR1 MNHEY and CDR2 SVGEGT. The trim removed 4 bases at V and 4 bases at J, leaving 12 bases unmatched. CDR3 length: 17 residues. CDR3 nucleotides: TGTGCCAGCAGTTCCGCCGGACAGGGGGTCTTACGCTATGGCTACACCTTC. Translating gives CASSSAGQGVLRYGYTF.

The sample holds a few counts of this clonotype. The rearrangement joins TRBV7-8 to TRBJ1-1, with D tentatively TRBD1 (6 bases). In germline, CDR1 is SGHVS, CDR2 FQNEAQ. V shed 10 bases and J shed 4 bases, with 10 bases lying between them. CDR3 length: 11 amino acids. CDR3 DNA: TGTGCCAATCAGGGGATCACTGAAGCTTTCTTT. It translates to CANQGITEAFF.

The V and J genes are TRBV11-2 and TRBJ2-1, with D maybe TRBD2 (6 bases). V was cut by 4 bases and J by 6 bases, with 16 bases left in between. The CDR3 contains 15 residues. Looked up from germline, CDR1 is SGHAT and CDR2 is FQNNGV. Here the CDR3 reads CASSYSGLLLNEQFF. CDR3 DNA sequence: TGTGCCAGCAGCTACTCGGGACTCCTCCTCAATGAGCAGTTCTTC.

The chain couples TRBV4-3 to TRBJ2-3, with D maybe TRBD1 (5 bases). Trimming left V 1 base short and J 14 bases short, with 16 bases between. The CDR3 is made up of 13 amino acids. Germline CDR1 reads LGHNA; CDR2 reads YSLEER. The DNA of the CDR3 is TGCGCCAGCAGCCAAGGGGGCTCAGCGCCCGCGTATTTT. Protein sequence: CASSQGGSAPAYF.

The chain has TRBV29-1 and TRBJ1-2; D is uncertain. Per germline, CDR1 SQVTM and CDR2 ANQGSEA. The CDR3 totals 11 residues. V lost 7 bases and J 6 bases, leaving 12 bases between the germline ends. The CDR3 coding sequence is TGCAGCGCTGGAAGTGGGAATGGCTACACCTTC. Protein sequence: CSAGSGNGYTF.

The table lists this clonotype with a count of one. The chain joins TRBV19 to TRBJ1-2, with TRBD1 matching 8 bases. The CDR3 covers 16 residues. Trimming at V came to 3 bases and at J to 2 bases, leaving 8 bases not matched to a gene. CDR1 is LNHDA and CDR2 is SQIVND in the germline V gene (reference sequence). The CDR3 loop reads CASSMGSTGENYGYTF. CDR3 DNA sequence: TGTGCCAGTAGTATGGGGTCGACAGGGGAGAACTATGGCTACACCTTC.

This clonotype was detected many times. The CDR3 bases are TGTGCCAGCAGCCAAGGTCAGGGCTCTGGGGCCAACGTCCTGACTTTC. This translates into CASSQGQGSGANVLTF. The rearrangement joins TRBV4-2 to TRBJ2-6; TRBD1 is a possible D gene (5 bases). With 1 base removed from V and 0 bases from J, the gap between germline ends came to 7 bases. Germline lookup yields CDR1 LGHNA and CDR2 YNFKEQ. This CDR3 contains 16 residues.

The chain combines TRBV7-9 with TRBJ2-4, with no clear D. The germline V and J ends were trimmed by 1 base and 0 bases, with 16 bases remaining between them. In germline, CDR1 is SEHNR, CDR2 FQNEAQ (reference sequence). The CDR3 loop spans 18 amino acids. This CDR3 is CASSLGTAQALAKNIQYF. The CDR3 bases are TGTGCCAGCAGCTTAGGAACAGCGCAAGCCTTAGCCAAAAACATTCAGTACTTC.

This chain links TRBV6-2 or TRBV6-3 with TRBJ1-5; 12 bases are a match to TRBD1. Unmatched junction bases numbered 14, after V lost 2 bases and J lost 6 bases. Germline values: CDR1 MNHEY, CDR2 SVGEGT. This CDR3 contains 19 residues. The CDR3 DNA sequence: TGTGCCAGCAGTTACCCACGGGACAGGGGGCCGCGGGACGGTCAGCCCCAGCATTTT. It is translated as CASSYPRDRGPRDGQPQHF.